The clone carrying this TCR beta chain was seen more than once but under ten times. Given a much more abundant clone one base away, this may be a read error. This sample was included in a study of CD8+CD57+ T cells in acquired aplastic anemia. TCR beta VDJ combinations and CDR3 sequences were profiled from genomic DNA. Each CDR3 protein gets one entry after TCRdb re-called the reads with MiXCR. The table has roughly 86,000 distinct CDR3 sequences, about half seen once. Trimming took off 5 bases at V and 5 bases at J, with 13 bases between the two ends. The CDR3 is made up of 14 amino acids. Per the germline V gene, CDR1 is SGHAT and CDR2 is FQNNGV.

The clonotype was recovered from a human donor in good health, serving as a control. The chain carries TRBV11-2 and TRBJ2-1; D is undetermined. The specimen sequenced was sorted CD4+, CD8+, or CD8+CD57+ T cells (not recorded which) from PBMCs. As DNA, the CDR3 is TGTGCCAGCAGCCCGGACCCGGACCACAATGAGCAGTTCTTC. This gives the protein CASSPDPDHNEQFF.